Below, 10 T cell receptor beta chains from the same sample are listed, as sequenced in a study of cytomegalovirus exposure and HLA in healthy donors. The PCR was carried out with 60 Vbeta primers and 13 Jbeta primers. Libraries were prepared by immunoSEQ multiplex PCR; TCRdb keeps only in-frame clonotypes and omits some of them. The table records about 130,000 clones, around 79% of them present only once. The sequencing sample was made of PBMCs. The receptors here all came from a man in his forties in good health and CMV-seropositive.

This clone was counted only a few times. The J gene is TRBJ1-1, the V gene TRBV14, with a tentative D call TRBD1 (6 bases). This CDR3 region has 16 residues. V was pared by 2 bases and J by 1 base, with 14 bases between. Germline V lookup: CDR1 SGHDN, CDR2 FVKESK. The CDR3 nucleotides are TGTGCCAGCAGCCAACATCCTGGGACACCGAACACTGAAGCTTTCTTT. Translated: CASSQHPGTPNTEAFF. The entire variable domain, with the rest obtained from reference TRBV14 and TRBJ1-1, is as follows: EAGVTQFPSHSVIEKGQTVTLRCDPISGHDNLYWYRRVMGKEIKFLLHFVKESKQDESGMPNNRFLAERTGGTYSTLKVQPAELEDSGVYFCASSQHPGTPNTEAFFGQGTRLTVV.

This clone has more than one count but fewer than ten. The chain carries TRBV28 and TRBJ1-1, with 11 bases fitting TRBD1. This CDR3 spans 14 amino acids. J gave up 10 bases and V 4 bases, and 8 bases lay outside the gene matches. Germline V gives CDR1 MDHEN, CDR2 SYDVKM. Written as DNA, the CDR3 is TGTGCCAGCAGTTCCGGGGGACAGGGGGAGGTAGCTTTCTTT. This sequence encodes CASSSGGQGEVAFF.

The chain couples TRBV4-1 to TRBJ2-7; TRBD1 might be the D (6 bases). The CDR3 has 15 amino acids. Germline values: CDR1 MGHRA, CDR2 YSYEKL. V lost 0 bases, J lost 3 bases, and 12 bases lay in between. The DNA of the CDR3 is TGCGCCAGCAGCCAAGATCGGAACAGGGACTACGAGCAGTACTTC. It is translated as CASSQDRNRDYEQYF.

This clone has only one observation. V and J are TRBV7-8 and TRBJ2-3, with D hard to call. The CDR3 spans 14 residues. Germline V CDR1 and CDR2: SGHVS, FQNEAQ. V lost 7 bases, J lost 5 bases, and 16 bases lay in between. As DNA, the CDR3 is TGTGCCAGCACCCAAATGAGAACGGTAGATACGCAGTATTTT. It is translated as CASTQMRTVDTQYF.

The V call is TRBV18, the J call TRBJ1-5; 9 bases are a match to TRBD1. CDR1 KGHSH and CDR2 LQKENI come from the germline V gene. The CDR3 has 15 amino acids. The ends lost 2 bases at V and 4 bases at J; junction bases unmatched: 3. The CDR3: CASSPEQGANQPQHF. DNA of the CDR3: TGTGCCAGCTCACCAGAACAGGGGGCAAATCAGCCCCAGCATTTT. The variable domain in full, completed from reference TRBV18 and TRBJ1-5, reads NAGVMQNPRHLVRRRGQEARLRCSPMKGHSHVYWYRQLPEEGLKFMVYLQKENIIDESGMPKERFSAEFPKEGPSILRIQQVVRGDSAAYFCASSPEQGANQPQHFGDGTRLSIL.

As to this clone: Additional DNA sequences in this sample encode the identical CDR3. This chain links TRBV28 with TRBJ2-7; TRBD2 is a possible D gene (5 bases). Trimming stripped 5 bases from V and 6 bases from J, with 11 bases between. CDR1 is MDHEN, CDR2 SYDVKM, per germline. The CDR3 is made up of 12 amino acids. The CDR3 loop reads CASSLGSREQYF. As DNA, the CDR3 is TGTGCCAGCAGTCTAGGGAGCCGCGAGCAGTACTTC. Using reference TRBV28 and TRBJ2-7 for the parts outside the CDR3, the full variable domain is DVKVTQSSRYLVKRTGEKVFLECVQDMDHENMFWYRQDPGLGLRLIYFSYDVKMKEKGDIPEGYSVSREKKERFSLILESASTNQTSMYLCASSLGSREQYFGPGTRLTVT.

The CDR3 sequence is CASTLLSGVNYGYTF. The CDR3, as DNA: TGTGCCAGCACTCTTTTATCCGGGGTGAACTATGGCTACACCTTC. The chain links TRBV7-9 to TRBJ1-2; no clear D. The germline V and J ends were trimmed by 7 bases and 2 bases, with 17 bases remaining between them. The CDR3 is made up of 15 amino acids. Germline CDR1 reads SEHNR; CDR2 reads FQNEAQ (reference sequence).

This clone was recorded once. The J gene is TRBJ2-5, the V gene TRBV4-1; TRBD1 matches at 8 bases. Per germline, CDR1 MGHRA and CDR2 YSYEKL. Unmatched junction bases numbered 9, after V lost 1 base and J lost 5 bases. CDR3 size: 16 residues. The CDR3 region is CASSQALTGVMETQYF. The CDR3 DNA is TGCGCCAGCAGCCAAGCCCTGACAGGGGTGATGGAGACCCAGTACTTC.

The V gene is TRBV7-2, the J gene TRBJ2-1; 8 bases map to TRBD2. Per germline, CDR1 SGHTA and CDR2 FQGNSA. V lost 5 bases to trimming and J lost 3 bases; unmatched junction nucleotides: 6. This CDR3 region has 15 residues. The CDR3 region is CASSVLADIYNEQFF. The CDR3 DNA reads TGTGCCAGCAGCGTACTAGCGGACATCTACAATGAGCAGTTCTTC.

This sequence joins TRBV19 and TRBJ1-4; D gene unclear. Trimming left V 2 bases short and J 5 bases short, with 9 bases between. Germline V lookup: CDR1 LNHDA, CDR2 SQIVND (reference sequence). The CDR3 contains 14 residues. The CDR3 DNA is TGTGCCAGTAGTATACGGGTCCGGAATGAAAAACTGTTTTTT. This codes for CASSIRVRNEKLFF.